The rows below give T cell receptor beta chains drawn from one sample of a study of cytotoxic CD8 clonotypes in ibrutinib-treated CLL. The data were produced by immunoSEQ multiplex PCR, yet TCRdb's version contains in-frame clones alone and is incomplete. This sample has around 15,000 clones, with roughly 65% found just once. The input for sequencing was PBMCs, taken before ibrutinib treatment. Source of these receptors: a human donor with chronic lymphocytic leukemia. CDR3s include the opening cysteine and the closing phenylalanine or tryptophan. D genes are given only for firm matches. Only some rows state a clone size, as once, few, many or a class for expanded clones.

abundance | len | j_gene | v_gene | d_gene | CDR3aa | CDR3nt
. | 17 | TRBJ2-7 | TRBV7-8 | TRBD2 | CASSLAPGLAGANEQYF | TGTGCCAGCAGCTTAGCCCCGGGACTAGCGGGGGCTAATGAGCAGTACTTC
. | 14 | TRBJ2-2 | TRBV19 | . | CASAPSWVTGELFF | TGTGCCAGCGCCCCCAGTTGGGTCACCGGGGAGCTGTTTTTT
. | 17 | TRBJ1-6 | TRBV30 | TRBD1 | CLFYRDRWSSYNSPLHF | TGCCTCTTTTATCGGGACAGGTGGAGCTCCTATAATTCACCCCTCCACTTT
. | 14 | TRBJ1-1 | TRBV6-1 | . | CASSPQVMNTEAFF | TGTGCCAGCAGCCCACAGGTTATGAACACTGAAGCTTTCTTT
. | 15 | TRBJ2-1 | TRBV6-5 | TRBD2 | CASSAPGGSYNEQFF | TGTGCCAGCAGTGCCCCGGGGGGCTCCTACAATGAGCAGTTCTTC
. | 13 | TRBJ1-2 | TRBV9 | . | CASSVETDYGYTF | TGTGCCAGCAGCGTAGAGACGGACTATGGCTACACCTTC
. | 15 | TRBJ1-6 | TRBV7-3 | TRBD1 | CASSSRQGANSPLHF | TGTGCCAGCAGCTCGCGACAGGGGGCGAATTCACCCCTCCACTTT
. | 13 | TRBJ1-1 | TRBV5-1 | . | CASSSPLGTEAFF | TGCGCCAGCAGCTCCCCGCTTGGCACTGAAGCTTTCTTT
few | 13 | TRBJ1-5 | TRBV27 | . | CASSLEADQPQHF | TGTGCCAGCAGTTTAGAGGCAGACCAGCCCCAGCATTTT
. | 16 | TRBJ1-3 | TRBV28 | . | CASSSPSTGTGNTIYF | TGTGCCAGCAGTTCCCCCTCTACGGGGACTGGAAACACCATATATTTT
. | 15 | TRBJ2-1 | TRBV7-9 | TRBD2 | CASSSRTSGGNEQFF | TGTGCCAGCAGCTCTCGGACTAGCGGGGGAAATGAGCAGTTCTTC
. | 16 | TRBJ2-3 | TRBV2 | TRBD2 | CASSARRGGGTDTQYF | TGTGCCAGCAGTGCCCGTCGGGGGGGAGGAACAGATACGCAGTATTTT
. | 17 | TRBJ2-1 | TRBV9 | TRBD2 | CASSDYSGLAGYNEQFF | TGTGCCAGCAGCGACTACTCGGGACTAGCGGGTTACAATGAGCAGTTCTTC
. | 15 | TRBJ1-2 | TRBV7-9 | TRBD1 | CASSLLGQGAYGYTF | TGTGCCAGCAGCTTATTGGGACAGGGGGCCTATGGCTACACCTTC
. | 14 | TRBJ1-1 | TRBV30 | . | CAWSVLAGNTEAFF | TGTGCCTGGAGTGTACTAGCCGGGAACACTGAAGCTTTCTTT
. | 12 | TRBJ2-3 | TRBV6-1 | . | CAIRGFTDTQYF | TGTGCCATCCGTGGCTTCACAGATACGCAGTATTTT
few | 14 | TRBJ1-5 | TRBV7-8 | . | CASSTGQYNQPQHF | TGTGCCAGCAGCACGGGCCAATACAATCAGCCCCAGCATTTT
. | 13 | TRBJ2-2 | TRBV27 | . | CASTGGGTGELFF | TGTGCCAGCACCGGTGGAGGCACCGGGGAGCTGTTTTTT
. | 14 | TRBJ2-7 | TRBV28 | TRBD1 | CASSLFEGASGQYF | TGTGCCAGCAGTTTATTCGAGGGGGCCTCGGGGCAGTACTTC
. | 15 | TRBJ2-7 | TRBV30 | . | CAWSGRLGRSYEQYF | TGTGCCTGGAGTGGTAGACTAGGACGGTCCTACGAGCAGTACTTC
. | 17 | TRBJ2-3 | TRBV15 | TRBD2 | CATSRDHGGGGSDTQYF | TGTGCCACCAGCAGAGATCATGGGGGGGGTGGCTCAGATACGCAGTATTTT
few | 13 | TRBJ1-6 | TRBV2 | TRBD1 | CASTGTEDSPLHF | TGTGCCAGCACCGGGACAGAGGATTCACCCCTCCACTTT
. | 12 | TRBJ2-2 | TRBV7-2 | . | CASSQASGELFF | TGTGCCAGCAGCCAAGCTTCCGGGGAGCTGTTTTTT
. | 12 | TRBJ1-2 | TRBV5-1 | TRBD1 | CASSLQGYGYTF | TGCGCCAGCAGCCTACAGGGGTATGGCTACACCTTC